This entry is about one T cell receptor beta chain. The antigen is unknown. The data derive from a study of memory CD4+ T cells and cytomegalovirus serostatus. Regarding the study as a whole: Median bootstrapped AUC for CMV status was just under 0.97 originally, less than 0.93 US-trained. The CMV-associated TCR signature appears largely within the CD4+ memory repertoire.

Germline V gene sequence: CDR1 KGHSH, CDR2 LQKENI. The length of the CDR3 is 16 residues. Trimming took 3 bases from V and 4 from J, leaving 18 bases between them. Some clones are missing from TCRdb's copy, which holds only in-frame ones; the method was immunoSEQ multiplex PCR. The repertoire holds 50,000 to 65,000 clones, with over 70% as singletons. Single viable CD3+CD4+CD8-CD45RO+ cells were sorted as the memory CD4+ T cells. The TCR sequence derives from an adult in good health and CMV-seropositive. The chain joins TRBV18 to TRBJ2-5; D is uncertain. Sequenced: memory CD4+ T cells from blood. In DNA form, the CDR3 reads TGTGCCAGCTCACCCCGCGGACCGGGTCTGGGAGAGACCCAGTACTTC. As protein: CASSPRGPGLGETQYF. Based on the CDR3 plus reference TRBV18 and TRBJ2-5, the full variable domain is NAGVMQNPRHLVRRRGQEARLRCSPMKGHSHVYWYRQLPEEGLKFMVYLQKENIIDESGMPKERFSAEFPKEGPSILRIQQVVRGDSAAYFCASSPRGPGLGETQYFGPGTRLLVL.